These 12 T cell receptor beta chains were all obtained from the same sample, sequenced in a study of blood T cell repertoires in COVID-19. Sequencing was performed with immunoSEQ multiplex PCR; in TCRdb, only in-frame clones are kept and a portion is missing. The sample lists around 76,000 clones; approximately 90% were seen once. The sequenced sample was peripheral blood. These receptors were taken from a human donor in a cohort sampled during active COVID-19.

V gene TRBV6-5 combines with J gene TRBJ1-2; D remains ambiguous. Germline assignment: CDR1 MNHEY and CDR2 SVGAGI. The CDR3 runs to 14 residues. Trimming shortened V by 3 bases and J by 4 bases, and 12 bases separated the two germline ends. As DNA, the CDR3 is TGTGCCAGCAGTTATGGCGTAGGAGGCTATGGCTACACCTTC. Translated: CASSYGVGGYGYTF.

CDR3 DNA: TGCGCCAGCAGCAACAGGAGGGTTACGAGGAACACTGAAGCTTTCTTT. Protein sequence: CASSNRRVTRNTEAFF. This sequence joins TRBV4-3 and TRBJ1-1; perhaps TRBD1 as D (5 bases). V was trimmed by 5 bases and J by 1 base, leaving 17 bases between them. CDR3 length: 16 residues. CDR1 and CDR2 (germline): LGHNA, YSLEER.

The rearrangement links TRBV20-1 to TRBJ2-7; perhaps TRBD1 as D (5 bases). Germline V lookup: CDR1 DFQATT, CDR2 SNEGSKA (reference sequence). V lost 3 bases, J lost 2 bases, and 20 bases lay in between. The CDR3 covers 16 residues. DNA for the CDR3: TGCAGTGCTAGTGCCAAACGGCAGGGTGGGGCCTACGAGCAGTACTTC. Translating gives CSASAKRQGGAYEQYF.

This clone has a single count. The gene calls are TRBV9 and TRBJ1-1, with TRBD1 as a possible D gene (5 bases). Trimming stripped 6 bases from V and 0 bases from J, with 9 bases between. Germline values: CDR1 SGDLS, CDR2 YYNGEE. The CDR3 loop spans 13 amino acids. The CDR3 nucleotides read TGTGCCAGCACAGGGCCTTTGAACACTGAAGCTTTCTTT. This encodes CASTGPLNTEAFF.

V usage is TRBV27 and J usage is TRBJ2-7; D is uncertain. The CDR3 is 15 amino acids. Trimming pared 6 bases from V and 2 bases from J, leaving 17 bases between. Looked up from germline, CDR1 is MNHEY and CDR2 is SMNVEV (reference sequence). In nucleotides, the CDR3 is TGTGCCAGCAGACTAACCGGGTCCGCTGCCTACGAGCAGTACTTC. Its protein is CASRLTGSAAYEQYF.

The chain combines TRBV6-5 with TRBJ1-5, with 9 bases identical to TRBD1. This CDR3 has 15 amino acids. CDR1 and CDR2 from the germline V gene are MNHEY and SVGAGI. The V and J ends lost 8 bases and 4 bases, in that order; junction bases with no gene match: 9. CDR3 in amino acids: CASGPGQGVNQPQHF. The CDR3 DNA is TGTGCCAGCGGACCGGGACAGGGTGTTAATCAGCCCCAGCATTTT.

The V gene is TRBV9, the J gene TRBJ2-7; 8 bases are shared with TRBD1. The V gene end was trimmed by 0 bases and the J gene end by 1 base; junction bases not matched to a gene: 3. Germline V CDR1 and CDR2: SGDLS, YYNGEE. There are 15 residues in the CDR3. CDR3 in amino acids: CASSVGTGRSYEQYF. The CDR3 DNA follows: TGTGCCAGCAGCGTAGGGACAGGGAGGTCCTACGAGCAGTACTTC.

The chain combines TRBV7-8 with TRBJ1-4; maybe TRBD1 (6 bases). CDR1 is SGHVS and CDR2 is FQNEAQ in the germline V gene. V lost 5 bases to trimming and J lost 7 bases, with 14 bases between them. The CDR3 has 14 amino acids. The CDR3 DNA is TGTGCCAGCAGCCCCGGACAGCCCCCTGAAAAACTGTTTTTT. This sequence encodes CASSPGQPPEKLFF.

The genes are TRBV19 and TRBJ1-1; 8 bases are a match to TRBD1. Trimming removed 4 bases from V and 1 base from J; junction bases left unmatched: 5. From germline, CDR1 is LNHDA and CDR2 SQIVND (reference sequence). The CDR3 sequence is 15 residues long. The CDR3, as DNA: TGTGCCAGTAGTAGGGCAGGGGGCGCGAACACTGAAGCTTTCTTT. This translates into CASSRAGGANTEAFF.

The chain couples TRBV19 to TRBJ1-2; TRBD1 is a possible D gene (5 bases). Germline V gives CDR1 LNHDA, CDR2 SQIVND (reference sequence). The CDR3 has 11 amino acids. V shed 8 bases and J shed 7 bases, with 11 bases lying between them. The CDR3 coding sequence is TGTGCCAGTTATCAGGGCAGTGGCTACACCTTC. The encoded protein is CASYQGSGYTF.

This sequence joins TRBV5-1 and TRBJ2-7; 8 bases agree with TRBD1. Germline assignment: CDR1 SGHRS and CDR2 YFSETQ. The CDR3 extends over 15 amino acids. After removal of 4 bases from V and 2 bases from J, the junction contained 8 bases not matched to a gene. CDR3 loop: CASSPGGPRAYEQYF. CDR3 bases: TGCGCCAGCAGCCCAGGGGGCCCCCGGGCCTACGAGCAGTACTTC. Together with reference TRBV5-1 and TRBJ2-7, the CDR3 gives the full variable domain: KAGVTQTPRYLIKTRGQQVTLSCSPISGHRSVSWYQQTPGQGLQFLFEYFSETQRNKGNFPGRFSGRQFSNSRSEMNVSTLELGDSALYLCASSPGGPRAYEQYFGPGTRLTVT.

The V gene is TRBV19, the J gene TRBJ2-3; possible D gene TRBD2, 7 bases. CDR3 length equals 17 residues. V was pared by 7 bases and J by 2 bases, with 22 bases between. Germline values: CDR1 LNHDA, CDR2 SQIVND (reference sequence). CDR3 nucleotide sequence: TGTGCCAGTACCTCCGGGGGGCCAGGGGTTTTCACAGATACGCAGTATTTT. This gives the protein CASTSGGPGVFTDTQYF.